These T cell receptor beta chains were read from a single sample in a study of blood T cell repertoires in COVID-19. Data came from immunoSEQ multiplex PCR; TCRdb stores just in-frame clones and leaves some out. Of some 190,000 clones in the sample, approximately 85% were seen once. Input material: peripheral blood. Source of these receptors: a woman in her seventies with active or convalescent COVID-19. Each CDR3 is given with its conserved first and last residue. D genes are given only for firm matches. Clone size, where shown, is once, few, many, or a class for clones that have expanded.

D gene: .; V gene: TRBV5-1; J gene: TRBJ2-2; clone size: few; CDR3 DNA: TGCGCCAGCAGCTTGGGACTGAACACCGGGGAGCTGTTTTTT; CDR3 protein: CASSLGLNTGELFF
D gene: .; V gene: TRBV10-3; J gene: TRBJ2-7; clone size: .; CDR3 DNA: TGTGCCATCAGCCAGAGCGAATACGAGCAGTACTTC; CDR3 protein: CAISQSEYEQYF
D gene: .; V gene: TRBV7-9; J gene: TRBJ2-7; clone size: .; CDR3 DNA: TGTGCCAGCAGCTTAGGACACTCAACTTCCTACGAGCAGTACTTC; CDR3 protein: CASSLGHSTSYEQYF
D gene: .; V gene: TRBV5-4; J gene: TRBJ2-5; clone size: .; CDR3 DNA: TGTGCCAGCAGCCCGAGTGGGGGGTACCAAGAGACCCAGTACTTC; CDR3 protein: CASSPSGGYQETQYF
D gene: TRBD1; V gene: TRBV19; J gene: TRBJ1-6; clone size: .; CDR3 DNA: TGTGCCAGTAGTGAGACAGGGAGCTCACCCCTCCACTTT; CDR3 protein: CASSETGSSPLHF
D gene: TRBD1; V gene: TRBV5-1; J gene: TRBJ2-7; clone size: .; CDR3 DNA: TGCGCCAGCAGCAACAGGGGAAACGAGCAGTACTTC; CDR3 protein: CASSNRGNEQYF
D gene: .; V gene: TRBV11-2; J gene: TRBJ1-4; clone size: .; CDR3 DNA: TGTGCCAGCAGCTTCCACCAGCCTGGGAGGGCAACTAATGAAAAACTGTTTTTT; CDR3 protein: CASSFHQPGRATNEKLFF
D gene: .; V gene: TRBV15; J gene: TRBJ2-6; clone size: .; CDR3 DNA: TGTGCCACCAGCAGAGATCGGGGGGCCAACGTCCTGACTTTC; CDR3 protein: CATSRDRGANVLTF
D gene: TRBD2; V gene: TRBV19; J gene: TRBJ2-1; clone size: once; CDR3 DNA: TGTGCCAGTAGCCCCCCCGGCGGGAGTTACAATGAGCAGTTCTTC; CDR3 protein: CASSPPGGSYNEQFF
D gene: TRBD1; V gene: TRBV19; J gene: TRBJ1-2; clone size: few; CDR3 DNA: TGTGCCAGTACGGGACAGGGGGGTGCCTATGGCTACACCTTC; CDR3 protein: CASTGQGGAYGYTF
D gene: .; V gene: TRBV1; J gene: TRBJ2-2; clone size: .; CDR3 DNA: TGCACCAGCAGCCAAAGGGGCGGCCACGGGGAGCTGTTTTTT; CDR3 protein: CTSSQRGGHGELFF
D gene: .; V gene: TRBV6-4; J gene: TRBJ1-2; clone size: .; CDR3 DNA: TGTGCCAGCAGAACGGGACTAGCGGGAGGTTGTGGCTACACCTTC; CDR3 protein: CASRTGLAGGCGYTF
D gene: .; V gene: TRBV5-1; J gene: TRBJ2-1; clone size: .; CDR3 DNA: TGCGCCAGCAGCATTGGGGCGCCTTCCAATGAGCAGTTCTTC; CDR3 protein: CASSIGAPSNEQFF
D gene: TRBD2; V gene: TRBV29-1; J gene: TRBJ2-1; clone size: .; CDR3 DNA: TGCAGCGTTGAAGTGGCGGGAGGGCCGCAAGAGAATGAGCAGTTCTTC; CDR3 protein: CSVEVAGGPQENEQFF
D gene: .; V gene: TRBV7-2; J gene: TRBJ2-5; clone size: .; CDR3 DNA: TGTGCCAGCAGCTTAGGTGTAGTAAGAGGGCAAGAGACCCAGTACTTC; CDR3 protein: CASSLGVVRGQETQYF
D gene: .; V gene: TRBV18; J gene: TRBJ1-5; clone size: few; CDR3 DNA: TGTGCCAGCTCACGGGGGGGCGATCAGCCCCAGCATTTT; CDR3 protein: CASSRGGDQPQHF
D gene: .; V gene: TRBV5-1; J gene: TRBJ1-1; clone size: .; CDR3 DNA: TGCGCCAGCAGCTTGGGCCCTCAGGGGTCGACTGAAGCTTTCTTT; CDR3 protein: CASSLGPQGSTEAFF
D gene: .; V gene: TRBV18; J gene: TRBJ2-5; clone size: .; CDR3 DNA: TGTGCCAGCTCACCAGCGGCAGCCCAAGAGACCCAGTACTTC; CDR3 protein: CASSPAAAQETQYF
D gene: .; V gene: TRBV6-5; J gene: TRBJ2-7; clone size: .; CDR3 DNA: TGTGCCAGCAGTTACGCGGGACGGACGGGGCAGTACTTC; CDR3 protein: CASSYAGRTGQYF
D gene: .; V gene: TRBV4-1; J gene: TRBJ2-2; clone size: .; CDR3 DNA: TGCGCCAGCAGCCAAGGGCCCAGGGGGGCCGGGGAGCTGTTTTTT; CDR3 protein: CASSQGPRGAGELFF
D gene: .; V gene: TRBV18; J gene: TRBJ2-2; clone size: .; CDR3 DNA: TGTGCCAGCTCGACCTACAGGGCAACGAACACCGGGGAGCTGTTTTTT; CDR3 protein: CASSTYRATNTGELFF
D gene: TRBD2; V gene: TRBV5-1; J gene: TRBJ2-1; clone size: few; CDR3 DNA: TGCGCCAGCAGCACTCCGACTAGCGGGCCCAGCTCCTACAATGAGCAGTTCTTC; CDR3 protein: CASSTPTSGPSSYNEQFF
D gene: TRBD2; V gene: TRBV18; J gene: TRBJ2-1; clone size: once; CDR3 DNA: TGTGCCAGCTCACCTCGGACTAGCAACTACAATGAGCAGTTCTTC; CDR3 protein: CASSPRTSNYNEQFF
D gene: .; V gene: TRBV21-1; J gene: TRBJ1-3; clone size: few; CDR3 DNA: TGTGCCAGCAGCAAAGCCCCGACAAGCTTGGCTGGAAACACCATATATTTT; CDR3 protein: CASSKAPTSLAGNTIYF
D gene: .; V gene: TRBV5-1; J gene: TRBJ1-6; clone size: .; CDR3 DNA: TGCGCCAGCAGCCCGCGTCGGGAGTCACCCCTCCACTTT; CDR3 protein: CASSPRRESPLHF
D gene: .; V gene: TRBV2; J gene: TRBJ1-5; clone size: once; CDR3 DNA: TGTGCCAGCAGTGTACTCGGGGGGGTTAGTCAGCCCCAGCATTTT; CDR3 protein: CASSVLGGVSQPQHF
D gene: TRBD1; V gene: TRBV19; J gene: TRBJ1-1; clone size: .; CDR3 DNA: TGTGCCAGTAGTTCCCGGACAGGGGGCTTCACTGAAGCTTTCTTT; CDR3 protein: CASSSRTGGFTEAFF
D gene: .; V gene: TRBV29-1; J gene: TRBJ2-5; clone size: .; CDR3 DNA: TGCAGCGGCGGGACAGCTCCTCTTGCGCCCCAGTACTTC; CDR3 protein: CSGGTAPLAPQYF
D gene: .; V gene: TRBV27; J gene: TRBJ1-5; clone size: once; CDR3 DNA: TGTGCCAGCAGTCCAACCGGGGGACGCGCAAATCAGCCCCAGCATTTT; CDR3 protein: CASSPTGGRANQPQHF
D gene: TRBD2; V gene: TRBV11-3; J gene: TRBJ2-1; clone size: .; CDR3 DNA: TGTGCCAGCAGCCGACAGGGACTAGCGGGCTACAATGAGCAGTTCTTC; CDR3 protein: CASSRQGLAGYNEQFF
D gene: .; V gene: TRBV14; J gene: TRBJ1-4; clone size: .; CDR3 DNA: TGTGCCAGCAGCCGAGGCGTGGATGAAAAACTGTTTTTT; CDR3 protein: CASSRGVDEKLFF
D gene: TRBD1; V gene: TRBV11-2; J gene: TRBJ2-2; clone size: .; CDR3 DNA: TGTGCCAGCAGCAAGACAGGGATAGAAGGGGAGCTGTTTTTT; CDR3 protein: CASSKTGIEGELFF
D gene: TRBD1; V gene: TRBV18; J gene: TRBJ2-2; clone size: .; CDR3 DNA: TGTGCCAGCTCACCACCTCGGACAGGGGTTACCGGGGAGCTGTTTTTT; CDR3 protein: CASSPPRTGVTGELFF
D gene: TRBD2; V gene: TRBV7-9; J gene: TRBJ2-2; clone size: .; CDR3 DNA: TGTGCCAGCAGTATAGCGGGCTCGCGGGGCGGGGAGCTGTTTTTT; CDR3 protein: CASSIAGSRGGELFF
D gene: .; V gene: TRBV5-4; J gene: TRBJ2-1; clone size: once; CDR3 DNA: TGTGCCAGCAGCTTGGGGGCTAGCCCCGACAATGAGCAGTTCTTC; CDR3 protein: CASSLGASPDNEQFF
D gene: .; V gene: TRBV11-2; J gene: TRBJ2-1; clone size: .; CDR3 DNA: TGTGCCAGCAGCTTCGGGGGTAGCTCCTACAATGAGCAGTTCTTC; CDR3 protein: CASSFGGSSYNEQFF
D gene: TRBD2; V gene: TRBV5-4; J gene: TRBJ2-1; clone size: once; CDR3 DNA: TGTGCCAGCAGCCAGGGACTAGCACTCGATGAGCAGTTCTTC; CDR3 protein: CASSQGLALDEQFF
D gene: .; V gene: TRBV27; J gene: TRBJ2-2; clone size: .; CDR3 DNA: TGTGCCAGCAGTGGCTTCAGCACCGGGGAGCTGTTTTTT; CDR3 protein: CASSGFSTGELFF
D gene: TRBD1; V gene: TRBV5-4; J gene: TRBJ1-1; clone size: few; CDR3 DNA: TGTGCCAGCAGCTTTGGGGACAGGGTGACTGAAGCTTTCTTT; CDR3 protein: CASSFGDRVTEAFF
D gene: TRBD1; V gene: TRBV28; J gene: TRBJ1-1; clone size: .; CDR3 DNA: TGTGCCAGCAATGCGGGACAGCCGAACACTGAAGCTTTCTTT; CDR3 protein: CASNAGQPNTEAFF
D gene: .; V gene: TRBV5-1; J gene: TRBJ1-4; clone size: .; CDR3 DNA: TGCGCCAGCAGCTGGCAGGGGCGTGAAAAACTGTTTTTT; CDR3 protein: CASSWQGREKLFF
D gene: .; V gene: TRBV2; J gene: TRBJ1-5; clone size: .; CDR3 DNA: TGTGCCAGCAGCCTCGAGAAGGGGCGGCCCCAGCATTTT; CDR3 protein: CASSLEKGRPQHF
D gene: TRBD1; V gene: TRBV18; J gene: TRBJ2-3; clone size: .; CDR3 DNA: TGTGCCAGCTCACCCGGGACAGGATCCACAGATACGCAGTATTTT; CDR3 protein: CASSPGTGSTDTQYF
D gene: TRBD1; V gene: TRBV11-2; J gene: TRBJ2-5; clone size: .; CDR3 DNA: TGTGCCAGCAGTCTGACAGGGGTCGGGCAAGAGACCCAGTACTTC; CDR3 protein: CASSLTGVGQETQYF
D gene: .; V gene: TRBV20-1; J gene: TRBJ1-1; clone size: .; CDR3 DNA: TGCAGTGCTAGTGATCGGGGGGGCACTGAAGCTTTCTTT; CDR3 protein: CSASDRGGTEAFF
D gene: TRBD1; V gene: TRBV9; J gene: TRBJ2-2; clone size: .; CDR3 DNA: TGTGCCAGCAGCGTAAGGACAGGGGTGACCGGGGAGCTGTTTTTT; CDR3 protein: CASSVRTGVTGELFF
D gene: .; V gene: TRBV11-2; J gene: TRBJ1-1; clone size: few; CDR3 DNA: TGTGCCAGCAGCTTAGGAGGAAACACTGAAGCTTTCTTT; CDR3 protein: CASSLGGNTEAFF
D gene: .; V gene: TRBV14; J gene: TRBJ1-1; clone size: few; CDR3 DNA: TGTGCCAGCAGCCCCACGAGGAAGGGGTCTGAAGCTTTCTTT; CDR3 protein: CASSPTRKGSEAFF
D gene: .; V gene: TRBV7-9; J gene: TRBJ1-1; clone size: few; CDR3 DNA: TGTGCCAGCAGCTCCATCACACAGGCGATGAACACTGAAGCTTTCTTT; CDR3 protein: CASSSITQAMNTEAFF
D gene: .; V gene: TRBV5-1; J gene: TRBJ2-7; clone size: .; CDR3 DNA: TGCGCCAGCAGCTTGGGCCAGGGAAGCTACGAGCAGTACTTC; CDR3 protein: CASSLGQGSYEQYF
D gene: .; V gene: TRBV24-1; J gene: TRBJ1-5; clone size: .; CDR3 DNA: TGTGCCACCAGTGATACACAGGGTCAGCCCCAGCATTTT; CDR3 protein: CATSDTQGQPQHF
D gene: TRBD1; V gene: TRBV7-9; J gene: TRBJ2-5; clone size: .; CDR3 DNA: TGTGCCAGCAGCTTGTCGCTTGTCAGGGACAGGGGGAAACAAGAGACCCAGTACTTC; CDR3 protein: CASSLSLVRDRGKQETQYF
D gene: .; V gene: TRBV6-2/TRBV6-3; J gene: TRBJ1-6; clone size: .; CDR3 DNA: TGTGCCAGCAGTTACAAGACAGATAATTCACCCCTCCACTTT; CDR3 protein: CASSYKTDNSPLHF
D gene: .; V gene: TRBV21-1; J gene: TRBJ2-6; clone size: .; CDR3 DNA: TGTGCCAGCAGCAAAGCGCAAGGACAGGGGGAAAGCTCTGGGGCCAACGTCCTGACTTTC; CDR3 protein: CASSKAQGQGESSGANVLTF
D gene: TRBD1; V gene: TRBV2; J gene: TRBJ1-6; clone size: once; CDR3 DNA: TGTGCCAGCAGTGAGACAGGGGGATATTCACCCCTCCACTTT; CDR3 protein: CASSETGGYSPLHF
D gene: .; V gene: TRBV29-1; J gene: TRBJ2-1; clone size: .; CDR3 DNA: TGCAGCGGAAGGGCGGGATACAATTTGGATGAGCAGTTCTTC; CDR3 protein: CSGRAGYNLDEQFF
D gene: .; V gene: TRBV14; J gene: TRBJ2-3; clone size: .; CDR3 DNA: TGTGCCAGCAGCCTCCCAATTGCGGCAAGCACAGATACGCAGTATTTT; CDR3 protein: CASSLPIAASTDTQYF
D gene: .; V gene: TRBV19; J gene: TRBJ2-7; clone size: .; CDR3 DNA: TGTGCCAGTAGTATAGACCTAGCGCAAACCTACGAGCAGTACTTC; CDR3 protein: CASSIDLAQTYEQYF
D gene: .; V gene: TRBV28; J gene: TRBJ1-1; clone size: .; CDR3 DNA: TGTGCCACCAGCGGGGACTTAAACACTGAAGCTTTCTTT; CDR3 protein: CATSGDLNTEAFF